This T cell receptor beta chain was documented in a study of T-cell reconstitution after alpha-beta-depleted transplantation in children. Unique molecular identifiers were built into the TCRbeta library. Each CDR3 protein is one row after TCRdb ran MiXCR on the PCR reads. Of roughly 500,000 distinct CDR3 sequences listed, around a third are singletons. This clonotype was recorded a few times. CDR1 and CDR2 (germline): DFQATT, SNEGSKA (reference sequence). The CDR3 sequence is 15 residues long. Trimming took 3 bases from V and 4 from J; bases not matched to a gene: 10. Sequenced material: PBMCs from the stem cell graft donor, taken from the stem cell graft. The chain couples TRBV20-1 to TRBJ2-5; 8 bases agree with TRBD2. The sequence was collected from a human donor who donated a stem cell graft to a child with aplastic anemia. The CDR3 protein is CSARNREGNSETQYF. The CDR3 DNA reads TGCAGTGCTAGGAACCGGGAGGGAAACTCAGAGACCCAGTACTTC.